This T cell receptor (beta chain) was identified during a study of control samples from healthy donors and cancer patients. Assay: immunoSEQ multiplex PCR; the TCRdb copy retains only in-frame clones and omits some. The sample contains some 170,000 clones, around 94% of which appear only once. Note on this clone: The same CDR3 arises from other DNA sequences in this sample as well.

The CDR3 length is 13 residues. V gave up 6 bases and J gave up 5 bases; unmatched junction bases: 5. CDR1 and CDR2 from the germline V gene are MNHEY and SVGAGI. The sequence came from a man aged 55 to 69 with colorectal cancer. The genes are TRBV6-5 and TRBJ2-5, with 8 bases that match TRBD1. Specimen: PBMCs. Here the CDR3 reads CASRPPGGETQYF. Here the CDR3 DNA reads TGTGCCAGCAGGCCCCCAGGGGGCGAGACCCAGTACTTC.